Listed here is a single T cell receptor beta chain. The ends were cut back, 5 bases at V and 5 bases at J, with 15 bases in the middle. Per germline, CDR1 SGHTA and CDR2 FQGNSA. CDR3 length: 15 residues. A multiplex PCR was run with 60 Vbeta primers and 13 Jbeta primers. How the authors handled the data: A later analysis tallied tens of millions of unique TCR beta chains, approximately 11 million of them shared. Clones were read by immunoSEQ multiplex PCR, and TCRdb kept only the in-frame ones, dropping some. That table gives V, J and clone size, and the DNA gave D and trimming. Here the sample spans around 180,000 clones, about 90% being singletons. This specimen belongs to a study of cytomegalovirus exposure and HLA in healthy donors.

The J gene is TRBJ2-2, the V gene TRBV7-2; D possibly corresponds to TRBD2 (6 bases). The TCR was taken from a girl under three years old in good health and CMV-seronegative. Specimen: PBMCs. The CDR3 is CASSGRDFTTGELFF. The CDR3 DNA is TGTGCCAGCAGCGGCCGGGACTTTACTACCGGGGAGCTGTTTTTT.